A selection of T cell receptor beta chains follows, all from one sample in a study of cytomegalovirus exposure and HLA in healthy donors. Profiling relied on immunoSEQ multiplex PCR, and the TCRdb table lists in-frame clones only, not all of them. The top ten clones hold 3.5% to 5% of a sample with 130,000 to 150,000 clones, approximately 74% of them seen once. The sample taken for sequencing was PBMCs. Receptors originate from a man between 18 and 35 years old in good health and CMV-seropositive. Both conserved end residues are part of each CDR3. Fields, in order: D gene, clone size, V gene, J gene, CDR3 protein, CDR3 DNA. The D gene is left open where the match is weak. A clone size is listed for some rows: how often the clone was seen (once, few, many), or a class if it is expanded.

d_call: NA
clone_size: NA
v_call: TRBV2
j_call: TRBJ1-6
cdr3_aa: CASKAGPGNSPLHF
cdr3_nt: TGTGCCAGCAAGGCGGGCCCGGGGAATTCACCCCTCCACTTT

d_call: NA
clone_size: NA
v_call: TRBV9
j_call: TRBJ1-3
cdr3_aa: CASSPRTVPGNTIYF
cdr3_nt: TGTGCCAGCAGCCCCAGGACAGTTCCGGGGAACACCATATATTTT

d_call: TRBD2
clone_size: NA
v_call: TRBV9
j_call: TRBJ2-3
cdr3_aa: CASSVGPLAGGTDTQYF
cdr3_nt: TGTGCCAGCAGCGTAGGGCCCCTAGCGGGAGGCACAGATACGCAGTATTTT

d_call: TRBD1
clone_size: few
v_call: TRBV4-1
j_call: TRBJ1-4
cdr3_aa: CASSPTGGAGEKLFF
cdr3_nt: TGCGCCAGCAGCCCCACAGGGGGCGCGGGGGAAAAACTGTTTTTT

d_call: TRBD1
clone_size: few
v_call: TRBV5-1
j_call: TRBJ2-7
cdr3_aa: CASSLEGGTYEQYF
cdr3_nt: TGCGCCAGCAGCTTAGAAGGGGGCACCTACGAGCAGTACTTC

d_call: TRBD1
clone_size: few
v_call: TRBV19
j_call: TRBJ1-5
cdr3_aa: CASRHTGERSNQPQHF
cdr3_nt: TGTGCCAGTAGACATACAGGGGAGAGAAGCAATCAGCCCCAGCATTTT

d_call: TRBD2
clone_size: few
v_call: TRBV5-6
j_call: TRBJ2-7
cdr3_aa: CASSLESSGYSYEQYF
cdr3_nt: TGTGCCAGCAGCTTGGAGTCTAGCGGTTACTCCTACGAGCAGTACTTC

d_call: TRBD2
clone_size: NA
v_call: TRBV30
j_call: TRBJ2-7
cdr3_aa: CAWSVGTSGSSYEQYF
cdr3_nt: TGTGCCTGGAGTGTAGGAACTAGCGGGAGCTCCTACGAGCAGTACTTC

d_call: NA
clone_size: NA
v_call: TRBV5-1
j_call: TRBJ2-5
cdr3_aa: CASAGGAEETQYF
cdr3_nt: TGCGCCAGCGCTGGCGGGGCCGAAGAGACCCAGTACTTC

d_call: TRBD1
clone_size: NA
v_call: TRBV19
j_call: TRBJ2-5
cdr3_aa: CASSIKGAFFIETQYF
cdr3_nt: TGTGCCAGTAGTATCAAGGGGGCGTTTTTTATCGAGACCCAGTACTTC

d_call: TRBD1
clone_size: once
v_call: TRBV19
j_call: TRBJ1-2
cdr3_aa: CASSIVIGTGRTEHYGYTF
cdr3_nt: TGTGCCAGTAGTATCGTCATCGGGACAGGACGCACCGAACACTATGGCTACACCTTC

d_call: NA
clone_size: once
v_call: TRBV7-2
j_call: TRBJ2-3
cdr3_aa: CASSLRDGSDTQYF
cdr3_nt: TGTGCCAGCAGCCTACGCGATGGGAGTGATACGCAGTATTTT

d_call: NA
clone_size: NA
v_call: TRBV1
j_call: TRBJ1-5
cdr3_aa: CTSSPSGFGQPQHF
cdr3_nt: TGCACCAGCAGTCCATCGGGGTTCGGACAGCCCCAGCATTTT

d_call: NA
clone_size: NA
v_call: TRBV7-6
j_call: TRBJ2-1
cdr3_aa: CASSLTSRGSYNEQFF
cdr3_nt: TGTGCCAGCAGCTTAACTAGCCGGGGCTCCTACAATGAGCAGTTCTTC

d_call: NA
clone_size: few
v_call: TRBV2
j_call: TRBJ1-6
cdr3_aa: CASTGEVYNSPLHF
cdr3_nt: TGTGCCAGCACGGGAGAAGTCTATAATTCACCCCTCCACTTT

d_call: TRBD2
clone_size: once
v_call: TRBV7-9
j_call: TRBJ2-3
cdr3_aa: CASNVAGHTDTQYF
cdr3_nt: TGTGCCAGCAACGTAGCGGGACACACAGATACGCAGTATTTT

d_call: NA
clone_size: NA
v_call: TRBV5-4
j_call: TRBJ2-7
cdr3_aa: CASSPEWGDSYEQYF
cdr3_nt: TGTGCCAGCAGCCCGGAGTGGGGGGACTCCTACGAGCAGTACTTC

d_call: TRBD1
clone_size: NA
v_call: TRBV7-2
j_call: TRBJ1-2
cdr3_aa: CASSKQGYYGYTF
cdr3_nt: TGTGCCAGCAGCAAACAGGGGTACTATGGCTACACCTTC

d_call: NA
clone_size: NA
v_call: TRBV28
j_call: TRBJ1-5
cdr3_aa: CASSTGTLSNQPQHF
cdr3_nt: TGTGCCAGCAGTACCGGGACACTTAGCAATCAGCCCCAGCATTTT

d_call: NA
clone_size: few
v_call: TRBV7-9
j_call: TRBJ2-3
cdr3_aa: CASSTSTDTQYF
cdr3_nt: TGTGCCAGCAGCACTAGCACAGATACGCAGTATTTT

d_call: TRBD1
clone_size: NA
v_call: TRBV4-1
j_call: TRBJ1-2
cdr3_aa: CASSLGTVTGANYGYTF
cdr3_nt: TGCGCCAGCAGCCTCGGGACAGTAACAGGAGCTAACTATGGCTACACCTTC

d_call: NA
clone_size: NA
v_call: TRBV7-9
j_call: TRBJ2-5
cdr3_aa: CASSLPRETQYF
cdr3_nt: TGTGCCAGCAGCTTACCCAGGGAGACCCAGTACTTC

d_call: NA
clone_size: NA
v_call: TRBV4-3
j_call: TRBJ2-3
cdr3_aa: CASSQDPSTDTQYF
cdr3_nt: TGCGCCAGCAGCCAAGACCCGAGCACAGATACGCAGTATTTT

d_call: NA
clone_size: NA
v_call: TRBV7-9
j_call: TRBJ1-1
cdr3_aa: CASSLAVRGYQDTEAFF
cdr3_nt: TGTGCCAGCAGCTTAGCGGTAAGGGGATATCAGGACACTGAAGCTTTCTTT

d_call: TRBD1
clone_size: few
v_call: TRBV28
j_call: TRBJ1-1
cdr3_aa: CAAGRDLRGLSEAFF
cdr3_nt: TGTGCCGCAGGGCGGGACCTGAGGGGGCTGTCTGAAGCTTTCTTT

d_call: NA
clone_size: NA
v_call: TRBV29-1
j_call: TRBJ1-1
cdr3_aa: CSVEPAGAATEAFF
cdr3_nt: TGCAGCGTTGAACCCGCAGGGGCGGCGACTGAAGCTTTCTTT

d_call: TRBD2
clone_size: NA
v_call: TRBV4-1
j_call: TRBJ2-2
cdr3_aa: CASSQKRTSGTNTGELFF
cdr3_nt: TGCGCCAGCAGCCAGAAGCGGACTAGCGGAACGAACACCGGGGAGCTGTTTTTT

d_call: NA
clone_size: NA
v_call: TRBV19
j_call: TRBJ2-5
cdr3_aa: CASSPRQGGQETQYF
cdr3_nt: TGTGCCAGTAGTCCGCGTCAGGGGGGCCAAGAGACCCAGTACTTC

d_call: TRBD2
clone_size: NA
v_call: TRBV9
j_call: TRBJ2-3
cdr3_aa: CASSVGGRRQDTQYF
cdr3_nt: TGTGCCAGCAGCGTAGGCGGGAGGAGGCAAGATACGCAGTATTTT

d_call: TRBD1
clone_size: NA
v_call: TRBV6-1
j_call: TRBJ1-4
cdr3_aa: CASSGGQGAWEKLFF
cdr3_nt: TGTGCCAGCAGTGGAGGACAGGGGGCTTGGGAAAAACTGTTTTTT

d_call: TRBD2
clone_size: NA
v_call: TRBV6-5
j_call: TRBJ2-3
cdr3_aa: CASSFLGGGRTDTQYF
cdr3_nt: TGTGCCAGCAGTTTCCTAGGCGGGGGAAGAACAGATACGCAGTATTTT

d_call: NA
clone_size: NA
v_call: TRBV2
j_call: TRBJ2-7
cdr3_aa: CASSGKEHLYEQYF
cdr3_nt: TGTGCCAGCAGTGGTAAAGAACACCTCTACGAGCAGTACTTC